The 18 T cell receptor beta chains below were found in one sample sequenced in a study of blood T cell repertoires in COVID-19. The method was immunoSEQ multiplex PCR; TCRdb's version includes in-frame clones alone and lacks a portion of them. Of tens of thousands of clones listed, roughly 84% are singletons. The source material was peripheral blood. The origin of the receptors is a man in his 70s with acute or convalescent COVID-19.

CDR3 amino acids: CASSPDRAENTGELFF. CDR3 DNA sequence: TGCGCCAGCAGCCCGGACAGGGCAGAGAACACCGGGGAGCTGTTTTTT. J is TRBJ2-2 and V is TRBV5-1; 8 positions agree with TRBD1. This CDR3 region has 16 residues. Germline V lookup: CDR1 SGHRS, CDR2 YFSETQ. V shed 4 bases, J shed 1 base, and the junction held 6 bases outside the gene matches.

V usage is TRBV20-1 and J usage is TRBJ2-7; 7 bases are shared with TRBD2. The CDR3 spans 12 residues. V dropped 3 bases and J dropped 6; count of bases not matched to a gene: 5. CDR1 is DFQATT and CDR2 is SNEGSKA in the germline V gene (reference sequence). The DNA of the CDR3 is TGCAGTGCTAGTCCCACTAGCGCCGAGCAGTACTTC. It codes for CSASPTSAEQYF.

The CDR3 DNA is TGCGCCAGCACCAAACTAGCGGGAGACACAGATACGCAGTATTTT. Protein sequence: CASTKLAGDTDTQYF. The genes are TRBV5-1 and TRBJ2-3; 11 bases map to TRBD2. Germline CDR1 SGHRS, CDR2 YFSETQ. After removal of 6 bases from V and 2 bases from J, the junction contained 5 bases not matched to a gene. CDR3 length: 15 residues.

The rearrangement uses TRBV25-1 and TRBJ2-7, with TRBD2 matching 9 bases. CDR1 is MGHDK and CDR2 is SYGVNS in the germline V gene. V lost 4 bases to trimming and J lost 4 bases; unmatched junction nucleotides: 5. The CDR3 is made up of 14 amino acids. CDR3 protein: CASSGTSGLYEQYF. The CDR3 nucleotides read TGTGCCAGCAGTGGAACTAGCGGGCTTTACGAGCAGTACTTC.

The CDR3 loop is CASMPTRTGRYTGELFF. In DNA form, the CDR3 reads TGTGCCAGCATGCCCACTCGGACAGGGCGGTACACCGGGGAGCTGTTTTTT. The V and J genes are TRBV19 and TRBJ2-2, with 8 bases lining up with TRBD1. The CDR3 consists of 17 residues. Losses at the gene ends were 9 bases for V and 3 bases for J; bases not matched to a gene: 15. CDR1 and CDR2 (germline): LNHDA, SQIVND (reference sequence).

In its sample, this clone was seen once. The chain has TRBV7-2 and TRBJ1-4, with TRBD1 matching over 9 bases. CDR1 and CDR2 from the germline V gene are SGHTA and FQGNSA. Trimming at V came to 4 bases and at J to 7 bases, leaving 10 bases not matched to a gene. CDR3 length: 16 amino acids. CDR3 region: CASSSSGTGLGEKLFF. CDR3 DNA: TGTGCCAGCAGCTCCTCCGGGACAGGGTTGGGTGAAAAACTGTTTTTT.

The J gene is TRBJ1-2, the V gene TRBV6-1; D remains unclear. Germline values: CDR1 MNHNS, CDR2 SASEGT. The CDR3 contains 13 residues. V lost 0 bases and J lost 7, with 9 bases in between. The CDR3 region is CASSEAQRAGYTF. Written as DNA, the CDR3 is TGTGCCAGCAGTGAAGCGCAGCGGGCTGGCTACACCTTC.

The chain has TRBV13 and TRBJ2-1, with 7 positions matching TRBD1. With 5 bases clipped from V and 8 bases from J, the junction kept 9 bases outside the gene matches. Germline CDR1 PRHDT, CDR2 FYEKMQ (reference sequence). CDR3 length: 14 amino acids. CDR3 nucleotide sequence: TGTGCCAGCAGCGCACCAGACAGGGACGATGAGCAGTTCTTC. Its translation is CASSAPDRDDEQFF.

This clone appeared once. The sample holds other DNA sequences that translate to the same CDR3. The chain uses TRBV2 and TRBJ2-1; D call uncertain. V was clipped by 8 bases and J by 1 base, with 3 bases between them. CDR1 is SNHLY and CDR2 is FYNNEI in the germline V gene. This CDR3 contains 11 residues. The CDR3 is CASRSYNEQFF. The CDR3 nucleotides are TGTGCCAGCCGTTCCTACAATGAGCAGTTCTTC.

The chain is built from TRBV7-2 and TRBJ1-5; TRBD1 is a possible D gene (5 bases). The V end lost 4 bases, the J end lost 4 bases, and 14 bases lay between the germline ends. The CDR3 is 15 residues long. Germline CDR1 reads SGHTA; CDR2 reads FQGNSA. In DNA, the CDR3 is TGTGCCAGCAGCTGGGCAGGGAACACTAATCAGCCCCAGCATTTT. Translating gives CASSWAGNTNQPQHF.

The chain combines TRBV30 with TRBJ1-4; TRBD1 matches at 10 bases. CDR3 size: 12 residues. The V gene end was trimmed by 6 bases and the J gene end by 7 bases; junction bases not matched to a gene: 2. CDR1 and CDR2 from the germline V gene are GTSNPN and SVGIG (reference sequence). Here the CDR3 DNA reads TGTGCCTGCGGACAGGGGGTTGAAAAACTGTTTTTT. Translating it yields CACGQGVEKLFF.

The chain links TRBV3-1 (or the pseudogene TRBV3-2) to TRBJ1-3; maybe TRBD1 (5 bases). V was cut by 0 bases and J by 14 bases, with 20 bases left in between. The CDR3 consists of 15 residues. Germline CDR1 and CDR2: LGHDT and YNNKEL (reference sequence). The CDR3 DNA is TGTGCCAGCAGCCAAGATCGGGACTCCATAACTTTCCTATATTTT. Protein sequence: CASSQDRDSITFLYF.

The chain couples TRBV7-2 to TRBJ1-3, with D unclear. V lost 5 bases and J 0 bases, leaving 8 bases between the germline ends. This CDR3 is 14 amino acids long. CDR1 SGHTA and CDR2 FQGNSA come from the germline V gene. The CDR3 region has the DNA TGTGCCAGCAGCCCAACAAACTCTGGAAACACCATATATTTT. Encoded protein: CASSPTNSGNTIYF. The variable domain in full, with the rest retrieved from reference TRBV7-2 and TRBJ1-3, is GAGVSQSPSNKVTEKGKDVELRCDPISGHTALYWYRQSLGQGLEFLIYFQGNSAPDKSGLPSDRFSAERTGGSVSTLTIQRTQQEDSAVYLCASSPTNSGNTIYFGEGSWLTVV.

The V gene is TRBV30, the J gene TRBJ1-2; D not resolved. V gave up 2 bases and J gave up 4 bases, with 5 bases separating them. The CDR3 extends over 11 amino acids. The germline CDR1 and CDR2 sequences are GTSNPN and SVGIG (reference sequence). As DNA, the CDR3 is TGTGCCTGGAGTACTAGCTATGGCTACACCTTC. Its protein product is CAWSTSYGYTF.

V gene TRBV28 combines with J gene TRBJ1-1; D gene uncertain. Germline V gene lookup returns CDR1 MDHEN and CDR2 SYDVKM. There are 13 residues in the CDR3. V shed 2 bases and J shed 0 bases, with 4 bases lying between them. CDR3 DNA: TGTGCCAGCAGTTTAGACATGAACACTGAAGCTTTCTTT. Translation gives CASSLDMNTEAFF.

The rearrangement links TRBV24-1 to TRBJ1-4; 11 bases match TRBD1. There are 15 residues in the CDR3. Germline V gene sequence: CDR1 KGHDR, CDR2 SFDVKD. Losses at the gene ends were 4 bases for V and 6 bases for J; bases not matched to a gene: 3. CDR3 residues: CATSDPGQGDEKLFF. The CDR3 bases are TGTGCCACCAGTGACCCGGGACAGGGGGATGAAAAACTGTTTTTT.

This clone has only a few counts. This sequence joins TRBV4-3 and TRBJ2-3, with 8 bases fitting TRBD2. This CDR3 has 17 amino acids. Germline V gives CDR1 LGHNA, CDR2 YSLEER. V shed 0 bases, J shed 0 bases, and the junction held 5 bases outside the gene matches. DNA of the CDR3: TGCGCCAGCAGCCAAGATCTTAGCGGGGAGAGCACAGATACGCAGTATTTT. It encodes CASSQDLSGESTDTQYF.

This clone was found a few times. The V gene is TRBV7-8, the J gene TRBJ2-7; 10 positions agree with TRBD1. V lost 5 bases, J lost 6 bases, and 10 bases stayed unmatched. Germline V gene data show CDR1 as SGHVS and CDR2 as FQNEAQ. The CDR3 spans 15 residues. For the CDR3, the DNA is TGTGCCAGCAGCCCTGCCCGGGACAGGGGACCCGAGCAGTACTTC. Its protein product is CASSPARDRGPEQYF.